This T cell receptor beta chain was found in a study of Ad26.COV2.S vaccination and SARS-CoV-2 variants. Study-wide points: Total responses of T cells may have been underestimated by the analyses of TCR breadth and depth. There was reportedly substantial breadth in spike-specific CD8+ and CD4+ T cell responses after vaccination.

This clone was picked up one time. Antigen: not known. CDR1 and CDR2 (germline): SGHAT, FQNNGV. Deletions cut 5 bases from V and 3 bases from J, with 16 bases between. CDR3 length equals 15 residues. The method was immunoSEQ multiplex PCR; TCRdb's version includes in-frame clones alone and lacks a portion of them. Of fewer than 150,000 clones detected, roughly 85% appear once; the ten largest clones hold 5%. The input for sequencing was peripheral blood, taken after recovery from COVID-19. The source is a human donor who had recovered from COVID-19. This chain connects TRBV11-2 to TRBJ1-1; D gene unclear. CDR3 DNA: TGTGCCAGCAGCCCCCTCCGCGGGTTGGACACTGAAGCTTTCTTT. Amino acid sequence: CASSPLRGLDTEAFF.